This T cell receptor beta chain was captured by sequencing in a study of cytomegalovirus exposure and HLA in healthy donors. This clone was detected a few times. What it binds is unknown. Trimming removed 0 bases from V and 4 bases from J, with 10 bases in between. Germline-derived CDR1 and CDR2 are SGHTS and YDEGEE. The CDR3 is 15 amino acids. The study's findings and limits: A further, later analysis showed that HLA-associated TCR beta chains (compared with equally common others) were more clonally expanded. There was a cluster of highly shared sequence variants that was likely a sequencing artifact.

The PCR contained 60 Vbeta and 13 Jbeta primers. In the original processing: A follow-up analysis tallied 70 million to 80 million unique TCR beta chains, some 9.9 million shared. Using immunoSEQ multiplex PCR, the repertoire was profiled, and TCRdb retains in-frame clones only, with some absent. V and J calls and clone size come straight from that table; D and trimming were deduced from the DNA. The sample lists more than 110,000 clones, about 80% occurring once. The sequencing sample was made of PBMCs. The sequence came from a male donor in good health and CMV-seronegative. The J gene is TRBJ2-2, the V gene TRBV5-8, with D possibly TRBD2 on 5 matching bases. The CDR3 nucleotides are TGTGCCAGCAGCTTGGCTGGACTGACCACCGGGGAGCTGTTTTTT. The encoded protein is CASSLAGLTTGELFF.